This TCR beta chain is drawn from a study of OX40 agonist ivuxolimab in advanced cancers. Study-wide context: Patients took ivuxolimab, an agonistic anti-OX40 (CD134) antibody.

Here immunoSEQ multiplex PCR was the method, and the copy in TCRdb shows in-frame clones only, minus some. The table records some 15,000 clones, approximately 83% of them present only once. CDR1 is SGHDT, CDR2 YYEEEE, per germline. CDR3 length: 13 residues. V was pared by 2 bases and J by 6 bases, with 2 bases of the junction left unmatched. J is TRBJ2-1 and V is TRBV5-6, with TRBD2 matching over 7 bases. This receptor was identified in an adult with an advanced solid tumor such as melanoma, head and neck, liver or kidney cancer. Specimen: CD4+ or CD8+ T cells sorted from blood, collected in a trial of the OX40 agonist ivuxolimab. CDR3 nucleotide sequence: TGTGCCAGCAGCTTCACTAGCGTCAATGAGCAGTTCTTC. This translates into CASSFTSVNEQFF.